The 19 T cell receptor beta chains given below trace back to one sample, sequenced in a study of response to subunit inactivated influenza vaccine. TCRdb reprocessed the RT-PCR reads with MiXCR, giving one entry per CDR3 protein. The repertoire has some 540,000 distinct CDR3 sequences, approximately 22% of them found once; the top ten carry under 3.5%. The data also belong to a second study, concerning T cells expressing NK-cell markers. That paper adds: TCR beta cDNA was made by 5'RACE template switching with UMIs.

Sequencing was performed on CD4+ T cells sorted from PBMCs, taken about 11 days after vaccination. The receptor set was obtained from a man aged 50 to 60 who received an inactivated influenza vaccine.

The chain carries TRBV18 and TRBJ1-2; perhaps TRBD1 as D (5 bases). Germline loops: CDR1 KGHSH, CDR2 LQKENI. V dropped 3 bases and J dropped 2 bases, with 13 bases sitting between them. This CDR3 comprises 15 residues. The CDR3 reads CASSPQQDANYGYTF. CDR3 in DNA: TGTGCCAGCTCACCCCAACAGGACGCCAACTATGGCTACACCTTC.

The rearrangement joins TRBV18 to TRBJ2-1; 7 bases are shared with TRBD1. The CDR3 loop spans 12 amino acids. Trimming took 6 bases from V and 9 from J; bases not matched to a gene: 5. Germline lookup yields CDR1 KGHSH and CDR2 LQKENI. CDR3 sequence: CASSLRGTEQFF. The DNA of the CDR3 is TGTGCCAGCTCCCTCAGGGGGACTGAGCAGTTCTTC.

The chain recombines TRBV5-1 with TRBJ2-3; perhaps D is TRBD1 or TRBD2 (5 bases each). The CDR3 totals 15 residues. Deletions cut 1 base from V and 6 bases from J, with 15 bases between. Germline-derived CDR1 and CDR2 are SGHRS and YFSETQ. The CDR3 region has the DNA TGCGCCAGCAGCTTGACGGGGCCCCCCGTCGATACGCAGTATTTT. Protein: CASSLTGPPVDTQYF.

The chain recombines TRBV6-1 with TRBJ2-3, with 11 bases lining up with TRBD1. Losses at the gene ends were 6 bases for V and 4 bases for J; bases not matched to a gene: 9. The germline CDR1 and CDR2 sequences are MNHNS and SASEGT. The CDR3 sequence is 16 residues long. The CDR3 bases are TGTGCCAGCAGACCTCTGGACAGGGGGCTGGCAGATACGCAGTATTTT. Residues: CASRPLDRGLADTQYF.

This chain connects TRBV9 to TRBJ2-5; tentative D call: TRBD2 (7 bases). There are 15 residues in the CDR3. CDR1 is SGDLS, CDR2 YYNGEE, per germline. Trimming took off 2 bases at V and 3 bases at J, with 14 bases between the two ends. The CDR3 DNA reads TGTGCCAGCAGCGTTGGGGGGGCGGGAGAAGAGACCCAGTACTTC. Encoded protein: CASSVGGAGEETQYF.

In this sample, this clonotype turned up a few times. The V call is TRBV6-2 or TRBV6-3, the J call TRBJ1-1, with TRBD1 as a possible D gene (6 bases). V gave up 0 bases and J gave up 4 bases, with 12 bases separating them. This CDR3 has 15 residues. Germline V gene lookup returns CDR1 MNHEY and CDR2 SVGEGT. In DNA form, the CDR3 reads TGTGCCAGCAGTTACTCGGGAGGACAGACCACTGAAGCTTTCTTT. This encodes CASSYSGGQTTEAFF.

This clonotype was picked up a small number of times. This chain joins TRBV12-3 or TRBV12-4 and TRBJ1-5; unclear D gene. V was trimmed by 3 bases and J by 0 bases, leaving 3 bases between them. The CDR3 sequence is 13 residues long. As DNA, the CDR3 is TGTGCCAGCAGTTTCCGTAGCAATCAGCCCCAGCATTTT. Its translation: CASSFRSNQPQHF.

This clonotype was picked up a small number of times. A junction end diverges from the germline sequence, so it may reflect a read error. The genes are TRBV7-2 and TRBJ2-3; D is perhaps TRBD1 (6 bases). CDR1 and CDR2 (germline): SGHTA, FQGNSA. The CDR3 covers 14 residues. The CDR3 DNA sequence: TGCGCCAGCAGCCTAGGGGGTTTTGCAGATACGCAGTATTTT. It specifies CASSLGGFADTQYF.

In this sample, this clonotype turned up a few times. This chain joins TRBV16 and TRBJ1-2, with TRBD1 as a possible D gene (5 bases). The CDR3 covers 13 residues. Per the germline V gene, CDR1 is KGHSY and CDR2 is FQNENV. V dropped 5 bases and J dropped 4 bases, with 11 bases sitting between them. For the CDR3, the DNA is TGTGCCAGCAGCAGAGGGACGTCCTATGGCTACACCTTC. Protein sequence: CASSRGTSYGYTF.

This rearrangement joins TRBV11-1 to TRBJ1-2; D possibly corresponds to TRBD1 (6 bases). V lost 5 bases and J lost 4, with 11 bases in between. Germline CDR1 and CDR2: SGHAT and FQDESV (reference sequence). CDR3 length equals 13 residues. CDR3 protein: CASSPLTGYGYTF. In DNA form, the CDR3 reads TGTGCCAGCAGCCCTTTGACAGGCTATGGCTACACCTTC.

The chain joins TRBV6-1 to TRBJ2-1; perhaps TRBD2 as D (5 bases). This CDR3 has 15 residues. The germline V and J ends were trimmed by 6 bases and 0 bases, with 12 bases remaining between them. The germline V gene has CDR1 MNHNS and CDR2 SASEGT. Here the CDR3 reads CASSLALASYNEQFF. CDR3 coding DNA: TGTGCCAGCAGCCTGGCCCTAGCCTCCTACAATGAGCAGTTCTTC.

This sequence joins TRBV11-2 and TRBJ2-3, with D possibly being TRBD2 (7 bases). The CDR3 is 15 residues long. V was trimmed by 5 bases and J by 2 bases, leaving 14 bases between them. Germline V CDR1 and CDR2: SGHAT, FQNNGV. DNA of the CDR3: TGTGCCAGCAGCGCCGGGGGGCAATTCACAGATACGCAGTATTTT. This translates into CASSAGGQFTDTQYF.

V is TRBV20-1 and J is TRBJ2-5, with D tentatively TRBD2 (5 bases). The V end lost 3 bases, the J end lost 4 bases, and 9 bases lay between the germline ends. The germline V gene has CDR1 DFQATT and CDR2 SNEGSKA (reference sequence). The CDR3 spans 12 residues. The CDR3 DNA follows: TGCAGTGCTAGGAGGGCTTTAGAGACCCAGTACTTC. Protein: CSARRALETQYF.

This chain connects TRBV30 to TRBJ2-5; 11 bases are shared with TRBD2. Germline CDR1 GTSNPN, CDR2 SVGIG (reference sequence). J gave up 7 bases and V 3 bases, and 7 bases lay outside the gene matches. The CDR3 consists of 14 residues. DNA of the CDR3: TGTGCCTGGAGCTCTAGCGGGAGGAAATTGACCCAGTACTTC. The encoded protein is CAWSSSGRKLTQYF. Looking up the rest from reference TRBV30 and TRBJ2-5 gives the full variable domain: SQTIHQWPATLVQPVGSPLSLECTVEGTSNPNLYWYRQAAGRGLQLLFYSVGIGQISSEVPQNLSASRPQDRQFILSSKKLLLSDSGFYLCAWSSSGRKLTQYFGPGTRLLVL.

This clonotype has only a few counts. The CDR3 reads CASSVTPGLAGRTDTQYF. The CDR3 nucleotides read TGTGCCAGCAGCGTAACCCCTGGACTAGCGGGGCGCACAGATACGCAGTATTTT. The J gene is TRBJ2-3, the V gene TRBV9, with 12 bases that match TRBD2. Per the germline V gene, CDR1 is SGDLS and CDR2 is YYNGEE. There are 18 residues in the CDR3. Trimming at V came to 1 base and at J to 1 base, leaving 7 bases not matched to a gene.

The V gene is TRBV20-1, the J gene TRBJ2-5, with D possibly matching TRBD1 (6 bases). Trimming pared 3 bases from V and 1 base from J, leaving 12 bases between. The CDR3 length is 14 residues. The V gene's germline CDR1 is DFQATT and CDR2 SNEGSKA (reference sequence). CDR3 sequence: CSASLTGTQETQYF. CDR3 in DNA: TGCAGTGCTAGCCTGACAGGCACCCAAGAGACCCAGTACTTC.

This clonotype was counted a few times. The chain links TRBV28 to TRBJ1-5; D might be TRBD1 (5 bases). Germline V gene lookup returns CDR1 MDHEN and CDR2 SYDVKM. Trimming took 6 bases from V and 6 from J, leaving 12 bases between them. The CDR3 length is 13 residues. The CDR3: CASRITRGQPQHF. CDR3 DNA sequence: TGTGCCAGCAGAATAACGAGGGGTCAGCCCCAGCATTTT.

This clonotype was found a few times. J is TRBJ2-1 and V is TRBV7-3; D is perhaps TRBD1 or TRBD2 (5 bases each). Germline assignment: CDR1 SGHTA and CDR2 FQGTGA. This CDR3 region has 15 residues. V lost 5 bases to trimming and J lost 1 base, with 12 bases between them. In DNA, the CDR3 is TGTGCCAGCAGCCCGGGACCAGAGTCCTACAATGAGCAGTTCTTC. Amino acid sequence: CASSPGPESYNEQFF.

This chain joins TRBV28 and TRBJ2-3; the match to TRBD2 covers 8 bases. Germline assignment: CDR1 MDHEN and CDR2 SYDVKM. V was pared by 4 bases and J by 1 base, with 7 bases of the junction left unmatched. The CDR3 has 16 amino acids. In DNA form, the CDR3 reads TGTGCCAGCAGTTCTCATACTAGCGGAGGCACAGATACGCAGTATTTT. It translates to CASSSHTSGGTDTQYF.